This T cell receptor (beta chain) was found in a study of CD8 T cells in ankylosing spondylitis. Overall study findings and caveats: What seemed typical of ankylosing spondylitis blood was a TCR beta motif built from eight highly homologous variants.

TCRdb re-called the 5' RACE reads through MiXCR, storing one row per CDR3 protein. This table has fewer than 400,000 distinct CDR3 sequences, about 14% appearing once. Turning to this clonotype: Its target is unknown.

The CDR3 loop spans 10 amino acids. Germline V lookup: CDR1 DFQATT, CDR2 SNEGSKA (reference sequence). The V end lost 5 bases, the J end lost 2 bases, and 2 bases lay between the germline ends. The origin of this receptor is a male donor with ankylosing spondylitis or in good health (not recorded which). The J gene is TRBJ2-3, the V gene TRBV20-1, with D unclear. The sequenced material came from blood, either unsorted or a sorted T cell fraction (not recorded which). CDR3 sequence reads: CSAYTDTQYF. Here the CDR3 DNA reads TGCAGTGCTTACACAGATACGCAGTATTTT.